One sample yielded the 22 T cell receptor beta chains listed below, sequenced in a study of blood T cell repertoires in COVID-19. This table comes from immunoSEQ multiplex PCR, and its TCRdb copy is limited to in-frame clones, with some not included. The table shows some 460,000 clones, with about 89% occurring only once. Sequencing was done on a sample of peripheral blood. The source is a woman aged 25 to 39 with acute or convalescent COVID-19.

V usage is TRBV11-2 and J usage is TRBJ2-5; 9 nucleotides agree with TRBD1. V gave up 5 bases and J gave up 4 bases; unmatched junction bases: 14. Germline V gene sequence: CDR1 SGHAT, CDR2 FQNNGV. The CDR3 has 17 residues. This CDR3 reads CASSVSDNRGRRETQYF. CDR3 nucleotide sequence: TGTGCCAGCAGCGTCAGCGACAACAGGGGGCGCCGAGAGACCCAGTACTTC.

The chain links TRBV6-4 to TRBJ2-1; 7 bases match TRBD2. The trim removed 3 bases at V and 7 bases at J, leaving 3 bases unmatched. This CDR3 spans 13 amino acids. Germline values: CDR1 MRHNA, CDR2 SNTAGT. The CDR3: CASSEGRGNEQFF. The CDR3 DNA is TGTGCCAGCAGTGAGGGGCGGGGGAATGAGCAGTTCTTC.

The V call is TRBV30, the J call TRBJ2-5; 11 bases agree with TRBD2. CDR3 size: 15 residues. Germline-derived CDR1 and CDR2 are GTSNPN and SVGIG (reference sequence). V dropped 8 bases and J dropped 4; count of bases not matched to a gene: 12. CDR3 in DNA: TGTGCCCGTAGCGGGGGGGCCGTTCACCGAGAGACCCAGTACTTC. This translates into CARSGGAVHRETQYF.

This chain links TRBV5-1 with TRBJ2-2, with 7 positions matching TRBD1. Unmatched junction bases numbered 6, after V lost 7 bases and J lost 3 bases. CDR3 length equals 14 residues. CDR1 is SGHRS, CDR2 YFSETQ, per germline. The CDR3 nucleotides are TGCGCCAGCGCCGGGACAGTGGACACCGGGGAGCTGTTTTTT. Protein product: CASAGTVDTGELFF.

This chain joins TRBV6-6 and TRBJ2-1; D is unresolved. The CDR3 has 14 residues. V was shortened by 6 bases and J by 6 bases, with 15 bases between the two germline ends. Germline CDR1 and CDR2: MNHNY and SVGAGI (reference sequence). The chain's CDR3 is CASSHMVSSNEQFF. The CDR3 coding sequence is TGTGCCAGCAGCCACATGGTCTCTAGCAATGAGCAGTTCTTC.

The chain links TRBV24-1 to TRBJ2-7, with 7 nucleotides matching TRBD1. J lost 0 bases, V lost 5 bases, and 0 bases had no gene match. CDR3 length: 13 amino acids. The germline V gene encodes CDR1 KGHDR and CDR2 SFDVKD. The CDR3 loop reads CATSGDSSYEQYF. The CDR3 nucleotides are TGTGCCACCAGTGGGGACAGCTCCTACGAGCAGTACTTC.

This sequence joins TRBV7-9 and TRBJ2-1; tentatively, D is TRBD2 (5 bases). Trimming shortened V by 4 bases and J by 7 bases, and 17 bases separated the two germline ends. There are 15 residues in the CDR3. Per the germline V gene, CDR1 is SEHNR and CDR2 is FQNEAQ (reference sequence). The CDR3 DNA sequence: TGTGCCAGCAGCTCCCCAAGACGGGGAACGAATGAGCAGTTCTTC. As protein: CASSSPRRGTNEQFF.

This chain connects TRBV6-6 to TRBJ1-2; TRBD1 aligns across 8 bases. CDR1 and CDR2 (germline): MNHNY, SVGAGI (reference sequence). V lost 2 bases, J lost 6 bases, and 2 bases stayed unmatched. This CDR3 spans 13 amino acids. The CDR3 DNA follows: TGTGCCAGCAGTTACATACAGGGGGATGGCTACACCTTC. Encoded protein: CASSYIQGDGYTF.

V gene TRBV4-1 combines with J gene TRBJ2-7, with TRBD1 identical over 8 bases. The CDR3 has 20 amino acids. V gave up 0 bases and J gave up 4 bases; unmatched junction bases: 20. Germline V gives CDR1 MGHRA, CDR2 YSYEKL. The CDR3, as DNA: TGCGCCAGCAGCCAAGATCACCTAGGCAGAGACAGGGGTGGGTTATACGAGCAGTACTTC. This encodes CASSQDHLGRDRGGLYEQYF.

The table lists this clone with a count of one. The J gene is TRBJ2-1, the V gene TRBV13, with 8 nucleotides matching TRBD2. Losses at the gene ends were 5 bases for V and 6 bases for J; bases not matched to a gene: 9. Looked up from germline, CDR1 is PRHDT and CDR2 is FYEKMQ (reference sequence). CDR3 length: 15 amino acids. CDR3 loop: CASSPYLAGRNEQFF. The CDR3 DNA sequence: TGTGCCAGCAGCCCCTACTTAGCGGGGCGCAATGAGCAGTTCTTC.

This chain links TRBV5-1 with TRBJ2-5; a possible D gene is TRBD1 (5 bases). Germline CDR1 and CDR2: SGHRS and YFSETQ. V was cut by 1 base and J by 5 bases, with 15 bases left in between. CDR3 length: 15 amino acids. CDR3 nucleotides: TGCGCCAGCAGCTTGTCAGTAGGGGTTATCGAGACCCAGTACTTC. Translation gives CASSLSVGVIETQYF.

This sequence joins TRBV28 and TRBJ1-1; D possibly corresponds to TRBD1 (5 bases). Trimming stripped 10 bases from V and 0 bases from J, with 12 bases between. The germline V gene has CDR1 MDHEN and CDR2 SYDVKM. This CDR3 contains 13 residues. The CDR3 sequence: CANADSMNTEAFF. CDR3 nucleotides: TGTGCCAACGCCGACAGCATGAACACTGAAGCTTTCTTT.

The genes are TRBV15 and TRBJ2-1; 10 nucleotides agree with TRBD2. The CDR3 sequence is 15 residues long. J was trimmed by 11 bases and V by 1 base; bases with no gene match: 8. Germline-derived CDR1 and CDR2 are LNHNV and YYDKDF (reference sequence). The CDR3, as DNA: TGTGCCACCAGCAGAGTAGCGGGGGGCCACAGTCAGCAGTTCTTC. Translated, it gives CATSRVAGGHSQQFF.

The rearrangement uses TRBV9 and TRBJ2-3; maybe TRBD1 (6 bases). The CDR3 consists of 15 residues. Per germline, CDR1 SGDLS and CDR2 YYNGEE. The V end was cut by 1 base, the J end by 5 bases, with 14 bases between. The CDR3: CASSVMGSGQDTQYF. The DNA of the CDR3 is TGTGCCAGCAGCGTAATGGGATCGGGACAAGATACGCAGTATTTT.

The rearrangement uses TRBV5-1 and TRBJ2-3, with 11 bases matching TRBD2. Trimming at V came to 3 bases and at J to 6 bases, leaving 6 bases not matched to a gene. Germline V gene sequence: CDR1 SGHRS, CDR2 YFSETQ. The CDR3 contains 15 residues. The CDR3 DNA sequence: TGCGCCAGCAGCTCCAAGACTAGCGGGGCCGATACGCAGTATTTT. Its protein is CASSSKTSGADTQYF.

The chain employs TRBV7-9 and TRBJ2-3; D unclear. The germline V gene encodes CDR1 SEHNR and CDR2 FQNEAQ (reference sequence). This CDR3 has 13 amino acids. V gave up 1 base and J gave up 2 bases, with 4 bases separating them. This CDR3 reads CASSLGATDTQYF. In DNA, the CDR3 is TGTGCCAGCAGCTTAGGGGCCACAGATACGCAGTATTTT. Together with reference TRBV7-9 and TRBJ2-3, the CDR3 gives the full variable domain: DTGVSQNPRHKITKRGQNVTFRCDPISEHNRLYWYRQTLGQGPEFLTYFQNEAQLEKSRLLSDRFSAERPKGSFSTLEIQRTEQGDSAMYLCASSLGATDTQYFGPGTRLTVL.

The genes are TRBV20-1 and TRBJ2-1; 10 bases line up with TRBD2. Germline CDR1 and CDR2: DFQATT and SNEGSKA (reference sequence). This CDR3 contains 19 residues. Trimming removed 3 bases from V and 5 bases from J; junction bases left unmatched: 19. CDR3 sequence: CSASLSWLAGDLLDNEQFF. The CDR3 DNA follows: TGCAGTGCTAGTTTGAGTTGGCTAGCGGGGGATCTGCTCGACAATGAGCAGTTCTTC.

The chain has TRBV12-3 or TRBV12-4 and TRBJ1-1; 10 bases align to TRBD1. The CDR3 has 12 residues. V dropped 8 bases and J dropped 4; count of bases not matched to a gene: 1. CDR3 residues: CASGTGVTEAFF. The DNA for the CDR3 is TGTGCCAGCGGGACAGGGGTCACTGAAGCTTTCTTT.

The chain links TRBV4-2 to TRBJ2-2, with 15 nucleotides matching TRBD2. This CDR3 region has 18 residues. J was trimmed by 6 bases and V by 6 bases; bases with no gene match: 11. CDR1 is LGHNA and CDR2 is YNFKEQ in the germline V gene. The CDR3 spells CASSLRTSGGALPGELFF. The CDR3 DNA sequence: TGTGCCAGCAGTTTAAGGACTAGCGGGGGGGCCCTACCCGGGGAGCTGTTTTTT.

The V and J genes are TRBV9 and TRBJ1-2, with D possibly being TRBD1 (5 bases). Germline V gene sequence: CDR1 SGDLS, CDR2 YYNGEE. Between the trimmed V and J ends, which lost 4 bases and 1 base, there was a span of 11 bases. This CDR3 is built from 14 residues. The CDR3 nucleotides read TGTGCCAGCAGCCCCCGACAGTTTAACTATGGCTACACCTTC. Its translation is CASSPRQFNYGYTF.

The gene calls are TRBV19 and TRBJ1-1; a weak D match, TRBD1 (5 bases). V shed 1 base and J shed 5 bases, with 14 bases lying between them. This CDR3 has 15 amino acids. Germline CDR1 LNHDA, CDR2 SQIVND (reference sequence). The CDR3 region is CASSIGPGVETEAFF. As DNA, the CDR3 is TGTGCCAGTAGTATAGGGCCGGGGGTGGAGACTGAAGCTTTCTTT.

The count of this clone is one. The CDR3 coding sequence is TGTGCCACCCACTTTAGGGGTTACAATGAGCAGTTCTTC. Translated, it gives CATHFRGYNEQFF. The J gene is TRBJ2-1, the V gene TRBV28; maybe TRBD1 (5 bases). CDR3 length: 13 residues. V lost 10 bases and J lost 4, with 14 bases in between. Germline lookup yields CDR1 MDHEN and CDR2 SYDVKM.